The 5 T cell receptor beta chains reported below all come from one sample, sequenced in a study of blood T cell repertoires in COVID-19 (TCRdb year 2020). Library preparation employed the immunoSEQ multiplex PCR assay. TCRdb retrieved this table from immuneACCESS and kept in-frame rearrangements only. Not all clones are present; in checked studies, unresolved V genes account for under half, and no reason is known for the remainder. The sample records some 250,000 clones, less than 90% of which are singletons. The ten biggest clones cover almost 2% of the sample. Sequencing was done on a sample of peripheral blood. The receptors here all came from a man aged 25 to 45 with active or convalescent COVID-19.

The gene calls are TRBV3-1 (or the pseudogene TRBV3-2) and TRBJ2-7; 11 bases line up with TRBD2. CDR1 LGHDT and CDR2 YNNKEL come from the germline V gene (reference sequence). CDR3 length: 19 residues. The J segment lost 3 bases and the V segment lost 3 bases, leaving 16 bases of the junction unmatched. CDR3 bases: TGTGCCAGCAGCCAGCGTTTTCCCTTACTAGCGGGGGTCGTCTACGAGCAGTACTTC. This translates into CASSQRFPLLAGVVYEQYF.

This clone was observed a few times. The V and J genes are TRBV19 and TRBJ1-3; D is unresolved. CDR1 is LNHDA, CDR2 SQIVND, per germline (reference sequence). Trimming shortened V by 6 bases and J by 3 bases, and 15 bases separated the two germline ends. The CDR3 sequence is 15 residues long. CDR3 in DNA: TGTGCCAGTAGCTACCGGTCCCGAGGTGGAAACACCATATATTTT. It encodes CASSYRSRGGNTIYF.

V and J are TRBV6-5 and TRBJ2-1, with D possibly matching TRBD2 (6 bases). The CDR3 covers 13 residues. With 10 bases removed from V and 4 bases from J, the gap between germline ends came to 14 bases. Germline lookup yields CDR1 MNHEY and CDR2 SVGAGI. In DNA form, the CDR3 reads TGTGCCACCCAGGAGGGCACGTACAATGAGCAGTTCTTC. Amino acid sequence: CATQEGTYNEQFF.

The chain uses TRBV2 and TRBJ2-5; 11 nucleotides line up with TRBD2. From germline, CDR1 is SNHLY and CDR2 FYNNEI. The CDR3 is 14 amino acids. Trimming removed 6 bases from V and 5 bases from J; junction bases left unmatched: 5. The CDR3 is CASRGLAVFETQYF. CDR3 nucleotide sequence: TGTGCCAGCAGGGGACTAGCGGTGTTCGAGACCCAGTACTTC.

The chain recombines TRBV3-1 (or the pseudogene TRBV3-2) with TRBJ2-7, with 8 bases identical to TRBD1. The CDR3 is made up of 15 amino acids. J gave up 3 bases and V 1 base, and 5 bases lay outside the gene matches. Germline assignment: CDR1 LGHDT and CDR2 YNNKEL (reference sequence). CDR3 loop: CASSQAGTGVYEQYF. In DNA form, the CDR3 reads TGTGCCAGCAGCCAAGCCGGGACAGGAGTCTACGAGCAGTACTTC.